Listed below are T cell receptor beta chains from one sample, sequenced in a study of blood T cell repertoires in COVID-19. Generated by immunoSEQ multiplex PCR, the TCRdb table keeps only in-frame clones and is missing some. The sample lists fewer than 450,000 clones; around 90% were seen once. Input material: PBMCs or T cells enriched from blood (not recorded which). Receptors originate from a man between 18 and 29 years old who had recovered from COVID-19. Both conserved end residues are part of each CDR3. Size is omitted from some rows. Given values are once, few, many or a class for expanded clones.

V gene,clone size,J gene,CDR3 protein
TRBV5-1,once,TRBJ2-6,CASSLSLSGANVLTF
TRBV6-5,NA,TRBJ2-5,CASSSLAGQETQYF
TRBV10-3,once,TRBJ1-1,CATGEESKNTEAFF
TRBV30,NA,TRBJ2-7,CAWRIAGEQYF
TRBV7-3,NA,TRBJ2-3,CASSLTGTRDTQYF
TRBV5-1,NA,TRBJ2-1,CASSLASSYNEQFF
TRBV18,NA,TRBJ2-1,CASSPSLAPSYNEQFF
TRBV19,NA,TRBJ1-6,CATSRGLDNSPLHF
TRBV5-6,NA,TRBJ2-7,CASSLSLAGDHEQYF
TRBV30,NA,TRBJ2-1,CAWAKRYNEQFF
TRBV15,NA,TRBJ1-5,CATSRDSRDNQPQHF
TRBV24-1,NA,TRBJ2-1,CATSDCRDRGKQFF
TRBV5-1,NA,TRBJ1-1,CASSLEGAGAFF
TRBV18,NA,TRBJ1-3,CASSRLPGGSSGNTIYF
TRBV28,once,TRBJ1-3,CASSPGTLHGNTIYF
TRBV27,NA,TRBJ2-1,CASSLRNDNEQFF
TRBV7-5,NA,TRBJ1-1,CVRSPTSKKDRDDMNTEAFF
TRBV7-9,NA,TRBJ2-2,CASSLVIGELFF
TRBV27,NA,TRBJ2-1,CASSLIGLAGGGDEQFF
TRBV7-9,NA,TRBJ2-1,CASSQTSGGLDEQFF
TRBV6-6,NA,TRBJ1-4,CASSYRSPPFEKLFF
TRBV18,few,TRBJ2-3,CASSPSSPDTQYF
TRBV10-3,NA,TRBJ1-2,CANSGDGNYGYTF
TRBV7-8,NA,TRBJ1-1,CASSWGSGMNTEAFF
TRBV2,NA,TRBJ2-2,CASTIGGSTGELFF
TRBV12-3/TRBV12-4,few,TRBJ1-6,CASSPDRVTLHF
TRBV12-5,NA,TRBJ1-1,CASVSENTEAFF
TRBV11-2,NA,TRBJ1-5,CASSLNRMSGQPQHF
TRBV5-5,once,TRBJ1-1,CASSLVGDRGNTEAFF
TRBV10-3,NA,TRBJ2-7,CAISDRGENEQYF
TRBV15,NA,TRBJ1-1,CATSTLTRGPMNTEAFF
TRBV5-1,few,TRBJ1-4,CASSLGTASSNEKLFF
TRBV9,NA,TRBJ1-2,CASSSRDRPLHGYTF
TRBV4-1,NA,TRBJ2-1,CASSQDTGEQFF
TRBV11-3,NA,TRBJ1-2,CASSLKGARGYTF
TRBV6-5,once,TRBJ1-2,CASSYGQADNYGYTF
TRBV28,NA,TRBJ1-3,CASRAGTVGSGNTIYF
TRBV10-3,NA,TRBJ1-2,CAISESGDPRGYTF
TRBV24-1,NA,TRBJ2-1,CATSAPGGPYNEQFF
TRBV5-4,NA,TRBJ1-6,CASSLRGGGSPLHF
TRBV9,NA,TRBJ1-1,CASSIQRPGTANNTEAFF
TRBV4-2,NA,TRBJ1-1,CASSQEYSRGTEAFF
TRBV20-1,few,TRBJ2-7,CSASYGTSGDGGQYF
TRBV6-2/TRBV6-3,NA,TRBJ1-5,CASSYPTGGNQPQHF
TRBV10-1,NA,TRBJ2-7,CASSESGGIGEQYF
TRBV3-1/TRBV3-2,NA,TRBJ2-2,CASSQRTDQSAGELFF
TRBV5-1,once,TRBJ2-5,CASSLSGRGQETQYF
TRBV27,NA,TRBJ1-5,CASSTGSYQPQHF
TRBV7-9,NA,TRBJ2-7,CASSLLGGQYF
TRBV5-1,NA,TRBJ2-5,CASSLSGTRQETQYF